Detailed here is one T cell receptor beta chain. What it binds is not known. The TCR library protocol attached unique molecular identifiers to the individual cDNA molecules. TCRdb reprocessed the 5' RACE reads via MiXCR and lists one record per CDR3 protein. The repertoire holds 45,000 to 65,000 distinct CDR3 sequences, with approximately 10% as singletons. The CDR3 has 15 amino acids. CDR1 SGHTA and CDR2 FQGNSA come from the germline V gene. With 1 base clipped from V and 3 bases from J, the junction kept 5 bases outside the gene matches. This sample was included in a study of early T cells in non-severe SARS-CoV-2 infection. Study-level results: Matching with VDJdb favored anti-spike CD8 responses (missing private and CD4 specificities).

The sequence was obtained from an adult who was a healthcare worker with PCR-confirmed SARS-CoV-2 infection or an uninfected control (not recorded which). The sample consisted of whole blood. The chain couples TRBV7-2 to TRBJ2-5; 7 positions agree with TRBD2. Here the CDR3 reads CASSLGAGVEETQYF. CDR3 DNA: TGTGCCAGCAGCTTAGGCGCGGGAGTGGAAGAGACCCAGTACTTC.